What follows are 6 T cell receptor beta chains derived from one specimen sequenced in a study of blood T cell repertoires in COVID-19 (dated by TCRdb to about 2020). Libraries were prepared through the immunoSEQ multiplex PCR assay. Drawn from immuneACCESS, this table holds only the in-frame rearrangements with V and J called that TCRdb kept. Clones are partly lost; checked studies trace under half to an unresolved V gene and leave the rest unexplained. The sample has 200,000 to 250,000 clones on record, approximately 86% of them singletons. Of the sample, 10% is held by the ten largest clones. The sample comprised peripheral blood. The receptors come from a woman aged 45-65 years with COVID-19, enrolled during active disease.

This clone was found a few times. The rearrangement uses TRBV5-6 and TRBJ1-5, with TRBD1 matching 7 bases. The CDR3 sequence is 15 residues long. CDR1 SGHDT and CDR2 YYEEEE come from the germline V gene. V lost 3 bases, J lost 5 bases, and 8 bases stayed unmatched. CDR3 DNA sequence: TGTGCCAGCAGCTCCACGGGACAGCTTCATCAGCCCCAGCATTTT. Translating it yields CASSSTGQLHQPQHF.

This clone was seen only once. The chain couples TRBV20-1 to TRBJ1-5; D is unresolved. V lost 3 bases, J lost 0 bases, and 9 bases lay in between. Germline V gene data show CDR1 as DFQATT and CDR2 as SNEGSKA (reference sequence). This CDR3 has 14 amino acids. Here the CDR3 DNA reads TGCAGTGCTAGTAGTACTGATAGCAATCAGCCCCAGCATTTT. This translates into CSASSTDSNQPQHF.

The chain has TRBV5-6 and TRBJ1-1, with D possibly TRBD1 on 5 matching bases. Trimming pared 4 bases from V and 3 bases from J, leaving 13 bases between. CDR3 size: 14 residues. In germline, CDR1 is SGHDT, CDR2 YYEEEE. The CDR3 here is CASSPAGSDTEAFF. The CDR3 nucleotides are TGTGCCAGCAGCCCGGCAGGGTCGGACACTGAAGCTTTCTTT. Full variable domain (missing parts from reference TRBV5-6 and TRBJ1-1): DAGVTQSPTHLIKTRGQQVTLRCSPKSGHDTVSWYQQALGQGPQFIFQYYEEEERQRGNFPDRFSGHQFPNYSSELNVNALLLGDSALYLCASSPAGSDTEAFFGQGTRLTVV.

This clone has a single count. The gene calls are TRBV4-2 and TRBJ1-4; 7 nucleotides line up with TRBD1. This CDR3 spans 17 amino acids. Trimming took 2 bases from V and 7 from J; bases not matched to a gene: 13. Germline V gene sequence: CDR1 LGHNA, CDR2 YNFKEQ. The CDR3, as DNA: TGTGCCAGCAGCCAATTGGTGAAGGGGGCGAAGGGTGAAAAACTGTTTTTT. This codes for CASSQLVKGAKGEKLFF.

The chain joins TRBV9 to TRBJ2-2; D remains ambiguous. The V end lost 4 bases, the J end lost 9 bases, and 19 bases lay between the germline ends. This CDR3 has 15 residues. CDR1 and CDR2 from the germline V gene are SGDLS and YYNGEE. CDR3 in DNA: TGTGCCAGCAGCCCTAGACGAGTGGTGGTCCGGGAGCTGTTTTTT. It codes for CASSPRRVVVRELFF.

This sequence joins TRBV6-2 or TRBV6-3 and TRBJ1-5; D remains unclear. Germline V gene sequence: CDR1 MNHEY, CDR2 SVGEGT. V was pared by 3 bases and J by 1 base, with 10 bases between. The length of the CDR3 is 15 residues. CDR3 DNA: TGTGCCAGCAGTTATCTGATGGAGAGCAATCAGCCCCAGCATTTT. Encoded protein: CASSYLMESNQPQHF.